This record looks at one T cell receptor (beta chain) sequence and its context. The data stem from a study of blood T cell repertoires in COVID-19. Turning to the study itself: Acute-phase and convalescent COVID-19 samples originated in the United States, Italy and Spain.

Assay used: immunoSEQ multiplex PCR; TCRdb lists only in-frame clones, some missing. The top ten hold more than 6.5% of the sample, which has under 300,000 clones, approximately 84% seen once. With 0 bases removed from V and 4 bases from J, the gap between germline ends came to 9 bases. CDR1 is SEHNR and CDR2 is FQNEAQ in the germline V gene (reference sequence). The CDR3 sequence is 14 residues long. The clonotype originates from a woman aged 45 to 65 who had been exposed to COVID-19. The sample comprised PBMCs or T cells enriched from blood (not recorded which). The V call is TRBV7-9, the J call TRBJ1-2, with D possibly TRBD1 on 6 matching bases. CDR3 sequence reads: CASSLAGQPYGYTF. Here the CDR3 DNA reads TGTGCCAGCAGCTTAGCAGGACAGCCCTATGGCTACACCTTC.